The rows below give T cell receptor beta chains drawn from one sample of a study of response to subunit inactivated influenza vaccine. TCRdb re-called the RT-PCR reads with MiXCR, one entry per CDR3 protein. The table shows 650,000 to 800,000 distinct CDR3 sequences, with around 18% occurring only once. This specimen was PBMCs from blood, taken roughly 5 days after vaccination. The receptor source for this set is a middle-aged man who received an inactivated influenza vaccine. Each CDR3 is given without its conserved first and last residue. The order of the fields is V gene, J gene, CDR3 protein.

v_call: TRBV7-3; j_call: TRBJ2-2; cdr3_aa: ASARGGRGTGELF
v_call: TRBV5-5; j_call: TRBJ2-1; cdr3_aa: ASSTLGGGRYNEQF
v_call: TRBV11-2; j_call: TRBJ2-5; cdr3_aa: ASSISSGSQETQY
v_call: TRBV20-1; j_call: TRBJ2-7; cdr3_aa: SASPMSGVNYEQY
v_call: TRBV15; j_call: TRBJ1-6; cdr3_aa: ATRTDRVNSPLH
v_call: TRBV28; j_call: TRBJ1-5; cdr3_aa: ASSSGTGGRIQPQH
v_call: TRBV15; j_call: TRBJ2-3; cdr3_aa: ATSSQTSGGVEDTQY
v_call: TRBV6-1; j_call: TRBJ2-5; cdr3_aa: ASSPHGQYQETQY
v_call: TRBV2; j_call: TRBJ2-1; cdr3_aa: ASRTGQGAFEQF
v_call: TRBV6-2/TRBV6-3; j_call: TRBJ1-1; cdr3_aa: ASSYAVGGVRTEAF
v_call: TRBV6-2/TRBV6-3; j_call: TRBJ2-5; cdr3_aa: ASSDGVETQY
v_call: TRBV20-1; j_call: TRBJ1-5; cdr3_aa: SASRGRNQPQH
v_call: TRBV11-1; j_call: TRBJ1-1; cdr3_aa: ASSQGQSEAF
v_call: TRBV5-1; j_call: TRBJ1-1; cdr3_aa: ASTREGAANTEAF
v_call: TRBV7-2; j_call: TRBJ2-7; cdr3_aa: ASSIPGQGYEQY
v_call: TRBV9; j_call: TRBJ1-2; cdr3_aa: ASSVQGSYGYT
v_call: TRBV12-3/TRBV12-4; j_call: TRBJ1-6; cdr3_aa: ASSFQESPLH
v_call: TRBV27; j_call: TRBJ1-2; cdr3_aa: ASSPGLISAREGYT
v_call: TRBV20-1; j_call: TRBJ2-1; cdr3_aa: SAPGPSPPYNEQF
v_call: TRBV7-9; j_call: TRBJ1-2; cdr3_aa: ASSQQWGYT
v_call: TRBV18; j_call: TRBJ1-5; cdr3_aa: ASSPLTGDNQPQH
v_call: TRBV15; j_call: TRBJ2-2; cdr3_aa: ATSRDRGQTGELF
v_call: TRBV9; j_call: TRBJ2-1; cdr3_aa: ASSAWDNEQF
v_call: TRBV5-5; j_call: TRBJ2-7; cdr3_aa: ASSWGQGPGYEQY
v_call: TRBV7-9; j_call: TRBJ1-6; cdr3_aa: ASSLTRDVSPLH
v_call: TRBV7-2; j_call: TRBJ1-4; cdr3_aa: ASSLAGRNEKLF
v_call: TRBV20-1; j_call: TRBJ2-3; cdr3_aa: SARELGQHTDTQY
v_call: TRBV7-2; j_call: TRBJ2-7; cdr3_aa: ASSGDSVSYEQY
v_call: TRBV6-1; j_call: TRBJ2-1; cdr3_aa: ASMGGSSYNEQF
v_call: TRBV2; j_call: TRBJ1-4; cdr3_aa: ASRAVDSNEKLF
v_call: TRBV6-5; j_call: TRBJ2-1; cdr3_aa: ASSYGVAGGPEQF
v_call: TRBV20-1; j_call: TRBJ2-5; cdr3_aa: SPLELAQY
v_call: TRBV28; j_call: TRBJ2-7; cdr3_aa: ASSRLAGGEGRGTHEQY
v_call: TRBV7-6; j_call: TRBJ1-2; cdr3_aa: ASSPGGQLYGYT
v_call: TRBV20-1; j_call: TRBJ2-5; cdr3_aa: SARGGAQETQY
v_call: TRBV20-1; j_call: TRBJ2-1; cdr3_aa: SARPGTSYNEQF
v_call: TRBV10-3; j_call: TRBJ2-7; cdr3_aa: AISESVREQY
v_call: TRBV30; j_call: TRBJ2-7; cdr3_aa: ACYSTYEQY
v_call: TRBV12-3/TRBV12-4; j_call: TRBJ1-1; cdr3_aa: ASRTTGPEGEAF